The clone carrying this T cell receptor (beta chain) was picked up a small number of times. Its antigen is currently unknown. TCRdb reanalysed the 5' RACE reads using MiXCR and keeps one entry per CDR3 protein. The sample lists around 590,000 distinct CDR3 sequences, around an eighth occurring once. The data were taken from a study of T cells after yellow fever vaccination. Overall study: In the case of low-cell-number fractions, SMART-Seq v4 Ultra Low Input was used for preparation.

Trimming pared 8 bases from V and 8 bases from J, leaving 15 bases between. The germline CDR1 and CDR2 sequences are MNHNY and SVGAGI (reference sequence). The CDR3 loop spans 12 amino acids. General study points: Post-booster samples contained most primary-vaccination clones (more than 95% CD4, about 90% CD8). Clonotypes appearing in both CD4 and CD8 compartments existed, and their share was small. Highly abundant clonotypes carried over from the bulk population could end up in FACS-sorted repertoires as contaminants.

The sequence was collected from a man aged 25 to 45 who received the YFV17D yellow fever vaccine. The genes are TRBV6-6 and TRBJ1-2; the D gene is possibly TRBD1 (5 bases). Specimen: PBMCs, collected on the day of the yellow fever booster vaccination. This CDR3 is CASRDHAQGYTF. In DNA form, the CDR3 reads TGTGCCAGCCGGGACCACGCGCAGGGCTACACCTTC.